Listed below are T cell receptor beta chains from one sample, sequenced in a study of metastatic and nonmetastatic thyroid tumors. Using MiXCR, TCRdb re-called clones from the PCR reads. The table has about 15,000 clones, roughly 25% seen once. The specimen was tumor tissue. These receptors originate from a female donor with papillary thyroid cancer or a benign thyroid nodule (not recorded which). Some clones in this sample may be carry-over from other donors' samples. Both conserved end residues are part of each CDR3. Each record gives: V gene, CDR3 protein.

TRBV9	CASSPKGGGYEQYF
TRBV20-1	CSARGGSANYGYTF
TRBV27	CASSLSRGLLNEQFF
TRBV11-2	CASSFLVSSSPGELFF
TRBV20-1	CSASPLREAPNEQFF
TRBV12-3/TRBV12-4	CASSPGTSGGSQLF
TRBV18	CASSPPLTGGFSGELFF
TRBV4-2	CASSQERASGTDTQYF
TRBV29-1	CSVPGQGAYEQYF
TRBV20-1	CSSILLGGDEKLFF
TRBV29-1	CSVDRGPGGYTF
TRBV7-3	CASSSTGTTSGGKYF
TRBV20-1	CSARVGRTNKNIQYF
TRBV11-2	CASSLDSAGNYYGYTF
TRBV5-1	CASSLEQGARTDTQYF
TRBV4-1	CASSTRTENTEAFF
TRBV11-2	CASSLRQGSYEQYF
TRBV5-1	CASSSPDVFRPYDHYF
TRBV9	CASSVRSGPTTGELFF
TRBV19	CASSRGLFSNQPQHF
TRBV20-1	CSASYLAGADGELFF
TRBV7-3	CASSQTSTWGTEAFF
TRBV24-1	CATAEKENTLNEQFF
TRBV6-1	CASSEWCTRQYF
TRBV2	CASRPWEVLPNQPQHF
TRBV6-6	CASSYSKTANYGYTF
TRBV7-2	CASGPASLSGDTIYF
TRBV30	CAWGEGRANEKLFF
TRBV11-2	CASSPASATSYNEQFF
TRBV7-9	CASSLRLEGDEQFF
TRBV6-1	CASRPGPNYGYTF
TRBV5-1	CASSSGGTGNTIYF
TRBV2	CASSEGGGDQPQHF
TRBV18	CASSPGQHYGYTF
TRBV20-1	CSAPRAEQYF
TRBV2	CASRAEASNQPQHF
TRBV30	CAWSVLGAWLSPLHF
TRBV19	CASSIGPTSVEQYF
TRBV5-1	CASSPSGLGLGNEQFF
TRBV27	CASSLRTGRWETQYF
TRBV20-1	CSALGGCLAKNIQYF
TRBV30	CACPRGTGELFF
TRBV7-3	CASSLGVLAPSTDTQYF
TRBV6-2/TRBV6-3	CASSYQGLDTQYF
TRBV30	CAWSGPGTRDPYEQYF
TRBV12-5	CASGLELRAEAFF
TRBV7-2	CASTQACGANVLTF
TRBV20-1	CSARDGTGEVEQYF
TRBV5-1	CASSLASGADVEQFF
TRBV5-1	CASSSGTPNTGELFF
TRBV28	CASSLVWGKLFF
TRBV10-3	CAISYDRVSNQPQHF
TRBV14	CASSGRDRAYNEQFF
TRBV11-2	CASSNRGSLDTVELFF
TRBV20-1	CSGKVLASYNEQFF